This T cell receptor beta chain was documented in a study of blood T cell repertoires in COVID-19. Study as a whole: PBMCs, B-cell-depleted T cells, or T cells provided the cDNA or gDNA that made up the material.

Trimming shortened V by 1 base and J by 8 bases, and 9 bases separated the two germline ends. From germline, CDR1 is SGHKS and CDR2 YYEKEE (reference sequence). This CDR3 spans 12 amino acids. Per the original data handling: Estimates of nucleated cell counts were drawn from the amplification of reference gene primers. The assay was immunoSEQ multiplex PCR, and TCRdb's table has in-frame clones only and misses some. V, J and clone size derive from that table, while D and trimming were established from the DNA sequence. The repertoire holds hundreds of thousands of clones, approximately 85% seen once, with about 1% in the top ten.

The V call is TRBV5-5, the J call TRBJ1-2; the D gene is possibly TRBD1 (6 bases). Sequenced material: PBMCs or T cells enriched from blood (not recorded which). This TCR derives from a woman under 40 who had recovered from COVID-19. CDR3 bases: TGTGCCAGCAGCTTGCAGGGGATCGGCTACACCTTC. It is translated as CASSLQGIGYTF. Combining the CDR3 with reference TRBV5-5 and TRBJ1-2 gives the whole variable domain DAGVTQSPTHLIKTRGQQVTLRCSPISGHKSVSWYQQVLGQGPQFIFQYYEKEERGRGNFPDRFSARQFPNYSSELNVNALLLGDSALYLCASSLQGIGYTFGSGTRLTVV.